One sample yielded the 27 T cell receptor beta chains listed below, sequenced in a study of control samples from healthy donors and cancer patients. Some clones are missing from TCRdb's copy, which holds only in-frame ones; the method was immunoSEQ multiplex PCR. The data contain 200,000 to 250,000 clones, around 94% of them singletons. Sequenced input: blood. Receptors were obtained from a man in his forties or fifties in good health.

The chain couples TRBV2 to TRBJ1-1, with 9 bases identical to TRBD1. CDR1 is SNHLY and CDR2 is FYNNEI in the germline V gene. This CDR3 is 14 amino acids long. The junction had 14 bases not matched to a gene; V was cut back by 7 bases and J by 11 bases. CDR3 loop: CASKTLTWTGEAFF. The CDR3 DNA reads as TGTGCCAGCAAGACACTGACCTGGACAGGGGAGGCTTTCTTT.

The chain combines TRBV28 with TRBJ1-1, with D possibly TRBD1 on 6 matching bases. This CDR3 region has 13 residues. Germline CDR1 is MDHEN and CDR2 is SYDVKM. Trimming pared 6 bases from V and 8 bases from J, leaving 16 bases between. The CDR3 loop reads CASSQGGAKEAFF. In nucleotides, the CDR3 is TGTGCCAGCAGCCAAGGGGGGGCAAAGGAAGCTTTCTTT.

J is TRBJ2-7 and V is TRBV27; D not certain. The CDR3 consists of 13 residues. The germline CDR1 and CDR2 sequences are MNHEY and SMNVEV (reference sequence). The ends were cut back, 5 bases at V and 1 base at J, with 9 bases in the middle. CDR3 protein: CASSPRASYEQYV. The CDR3 DNA is TGTGCCAGCAGTCCCCGGGCATCCTACGAGCAGTACGTC.

The gene calls are TRBV10-1 and TRBJ2-1, with 9 bases identical to TRBD1. CDR1 is WNHNN, CDR2 SYGVQD, per germline (reference sequence). The CDR3 has 15 amino acids. Losses at the gene ends were 5 bases for V and 6 bases for J; bases not matched to a gene: 8. CDR3 region: CASSRKRTGVNEQFF. The CDR3 nucleotides read TGCGCCAGCAGTAGAAAGAGGACAGGGGTCAATGAGCAGTTCTTC.

The rearrangement links TRBV18 to TRBJ1-2; weak D call: TRBD1 (5 bases). The CDR3 totals 15 residues. The germline gives CDR1 KGHSH, CDR2 LQKENI. Trimming removed 6 bases at V and 4 bases at J, with 18 bases between. The CDR3 reads CASSPTTGVAYGYTF. The CDR3 DNA reads TGTGCCAGCTCCCCAACGACGGGGGTAGCCTATGGCTACACCTTC.

The chain is built from TRBV5-8 and TRBJ1-2; maybe TRBD1 (5 bases). Between the trimmed V and J ends, which lost 4 bases and 4 bases, there was a span of 17 bases. The CDR3 totals 15 residues. The germline CDR1 and CDR2 sequences are SGHTS and YDEGEE. This chain's CDR3 is CASSLGVAGTYGYTF. The CDR3 coding sequence is TGTGCCAGCAGCCTGGGGGTGGCAGGGACCTATGGCTACACCTTC. Full variable domain (remainder filled in from reference TRBV5-8 and TRBJ1-2): EAGVTQSPTHLIKTRGQQATLRCSPISGHTSVYWYQQALGLGLQFLLWYDEGEERNRGNFPPRFSGRQFPNYSSELNVNALELEDSALYLCASSLGVAGTYGYTFGSGTRLTVV.

The chain links TRBV4-1 to TRBJ1-1; maybe TRBD1 (5 bases). CDR1 MGHRA and CDR2 YSYEKL come from the germline V gene. The CDR3 consists of 16 residues. Deletions cut 5 bases from V and 1 base from J, with 17 bases between. CDR3 sequence: CASSTSGWGGNTEAFF. Written as DNA, the CDR3 is TGCGCCAGCAGCACCTCCGGTTGGGGGGGGAACACTGAAGCTTTCTTT.

V gene TRBV19 combines with J gene TRBJ2-1; 10 bases fit TRBD2. Germline assignment: CDR1 LNHDA and CDR2 SQIVND (reference sequence). V gave up 2 bases and J gave up 9 bases; unmatched junction bases: 7. The CDR3 has 15 amino acids. In nucleotides, the CDR3 is TGTGCCAGTAGTATAAGTAGCGGGGGGCGGGGTGAGCAGTTCTTC. Translated, it gives CASSISSGGRGEQFF. The entire variable domain, with the rest obtained from reference TRBV19 and TRBJ2-1, is as follows: DGGITQSPKYLFRKEGQNVTLSCEQNLNHDAMYWYRQDPGQGLRLIYYSQIVNDFQKGDIAEGYSVSREKKESFPLTVTSAQKNPTAFYLCASSISSGGRGEQFFGPGTRLTVL.

The chain employs TRBV4-2 and TRBJ2-7; D is undetermined. V lost 7 bases and J lost 5, with 12 bases in between. The CDR3 covers 12 residues. From germline, CDR1 is LGHNA and CDR2 YNFKEQ. CDR3 loop: CASTSAADEQYF. The CDR3 region has the DNA TGTGCCAGCACTAGTGCCGCCGACGAGCAGTACTTC.

This chain connects TRBV4-2 to TRBJ1-3; D gene uncertain. The length of the CDR3 is 17 residues. V lost 0 bases and J lost 0, with 12 bases in between. Per the germline V gene, CDR1 is LGHNA and CDR2 is YNFKEQ. CDR3 protein: CASSQEGSLVSGNTIYF. The CDR3 DNA reads as TGTGCCAGCAGCCAAGAGGGTTCCCTGGTCTCTGGAAACACCATATATTTT.

This chain uses TRBV6-5 with TRBJ2-2; 9 nucleotides match TRBD1. Germline CDR1 MNHEY, CDR2 SVGAGI. Trimming took 7 bases from V and 4 from J; bases not matched to a gene: 4. CDR3 length: 14 amino acids. CDR3 bases: TGTGCCAGCACGGACAGGGGAGGCACCGGGGAGCTGTTTTTT. As protein: CASTDRGGTGELFF.

This chain links TRBV6-5 with TRBJ1-5; a weak D match, TRBD1 (6 bases). This CDR3 is built from 13 residues. Deletions cut 7 bases from V and 5 bases from J, with 12 bases between. Germline CDR1 is MNHEY and CDR2 is SVGAGI. CDR3 sequence reads: CASTPRQDQPQHF. The CDR3 DNA follows: TGTGCCAGCACTCCCAGACAGGATCAGCCCCAGCATTTT.

The rearrangement uses TRBV19 and TRBJ1-1; tentatively, D is TRBD1 (5 bases). Germline assignment: CDR1 LNHDA and CDR2 SQIVND (reference sequence). Trimming took 2 bases from V and 10 from J, leaving 11 bases between them. The CDR3 consists of 12 residues. The CDR3 region has the DNA TGTGCCAGTAGTATAACGGGCGGGGGAGCTTTCTTT. This encodes CASSITGGGAFF.

The gene calls are TRBV28 and TRBJ1-1, with D unresolved. The germline V and J ends were trimmed by 3 bases and 6 bases, with 14 bases remaining between them. Germline V gene data show CDR1 as MDHEN and CDR2 as SYDVKM. The CDR3 is made up of 14 amino acids. The CDR3 region is CASSLGGHPPEAFF. The CDR3 DNA sequence: TGTGCCAGCAGTTTGGGCGGTCATCCCCCTGAAGCTTTCTTT.

The chain joins TRBV5-4 to TRBJ2-1, with a weak D call TRBD2 (5 bases). Germline loops: CDR1 SGHNT, CDR2 YYREEE (reference sequence). The ends were cut back, 2 bases at V and 7 bases at J, with 19 bases in the middle. This CDR3 contains 16 residues. The CDR3 sequence: CASSFGQVDFVNEQFF. As DNA, the CDR3 is TGTGCCAGCAGCTTCGGCCAGGTGGACTTTGTTAATGAGCAGTTCTTC.

This chain links TRBV20-1 with TRBJ1-1, with D hard to call. Germline V gene sequence: CDR1 DFQATT, CDR2 SNEGSKA (reference sequence). V was trimmed by 6 bases and J by 3 bases, leaving 8 bases between them. The CDR3 has 11 amino acids. This CDR3 reads CSALGYTEAFF. The CDR3 DNA reads TGCAGTGCCCTTGGGTACACTGAAGCTTTCTTT.

The genes are TRBV12-3 or TRBV12-4 and TRBJ2-3; no reliable D call. Deletions cut 5 bases from V and 4 bases from J, with 7 bases between. This CDR3 is built from 12 residues. Here the CDR3 reads CASSHNSDTQYF. CDR3 nucleotide sequence: TGTGCCAGCAGTCATAATTCAGATACGCAGTATTTT.

This sequence joins TRBV5-4 and TRBJ1-1; D ambiguous. The CDR3 is 13 amino acids. CDR1 and CDR2 from the germline V gene are SGHNT and YYREEE (reference sequence). Trimming stripped 0 bases from V and 3 bases from J, with 6 bases between. The CDR3 DNA reads as TGTGCCAGCAGCTTGGGCAGTTACACTGAAGCTTTCTTT. It yields the protein CASSLGSYTEAFF.

V gene TRBV10-1 combines with J gene TRBJ2-5; D gene ambiguous. Germline assignment: CDR1 WNHNN and CDR2 SYGVQD (reference sequence). V lost 2 bases, J lost 6 bases, and 13 bases lay in between. The CDR3 has 14 amino acids. Written as DNA, the CDR3 is TGCGCCAGCAGTGAGGGTCAGACACCACAGACCCAGTACTTC. This gives the protein CASSEGQTPQTQYF.

The CDR3 coding sequence is TGTGCCAGCAGTTTGGTCCGGGCTGAAGCTTTCTTT. Encoded protein: CASSLVRAEAFF. The J gene is TRBJ1-1, the V gene TRBV12-3 or TRBV12-4; D is undetermined. The CDR3 runs 12 residues. The V gene lost 3 bases and the J gene lost 6 bases, with 8 bases spanning the gap.

This chain joins TRBV9 and TRBJ2-1, with 7 bases that match TRBD2. CDR1 is SGDLS and CDR2 is YYNGEE in the germline V gene. This CDR3 has 14 amino acids. The junction had 7 bases not matched to a gene; V was cut back by 4 bases and J by 6 bases. CDR3 sequence (DNA): TGTGCCAGCAGCAATGGACTAGTGGGCAATGAGCAGTTCTTC. The encoded protein is CASSNGLVGNEQFF.

The V and J genes are TRBV19 and TRBJ2-7; 7 nucleotides line up with TRBD1. This CDR3 is 13 amino acids long. V lost 4 bases to trimming and J lost 1 base; unmatched junction nucleotides: 1. Germline values: CDR1 LNHDA, CDR2 SQIVND (reference sequence). This CDR3 reads CASSTGQSYEQYF. The DNA of the CDR3 is TGTGCCAGTAGTACGGGACAGTCCTACGAGCAGTACTTC.

The J gene is TRBJ2-6, the V gene TRBV19, with D tentatively TRBD2 (6 bases). The germline gives CDR1 LNHDA, CDR2 SQIVND (reference sequence). The germline V and J ends were trimmed by 7 bases and 2 bases, with 15 bases remaining between them. The CDR3 loop spans 16 amino acids. This CDR3 reads CASTVRRGTGANVLTF. The CDR3 DNA follows: TGTGCCAGTACCGTTCGTCGGGGGACTGGGGCCAACGTCCTGACTTTC.

This clone came up a few times. The sample has other DNA sequences that encode this CDR3 too. The chain combines TRBV18 with TRBJ1-1; D ambiguous. V was trimmed by 5 bases and J by 0 bases, leaving 7 bases between them. CDR1 and CDR2 from the germline V gene are KGHSH and LQKENI. This CDR3 contains 13 residues. CDR3 amino acids: CASSAGMNTEAFF. As DNA, the CDR3 is TGTGCCAGCTCAGCCGGAATGAACACTGAAGCTTTCTTT.

A single count supports this clone. This chain joins TRBV30 and TRBJ1-6, with TRBD1 matching over 9 bases. Germline CDR1 GTSNPN, CDR2 SVGIG (reference sequence). CDR3 size: 15 residues. V was pared by 5 bases and J by 5 bases, with 7 bases of the junction left unmatched. CDR3 DNA: TGTGCCTGGGGAGGACAGGGGAAGAATAATTCACCCCTCCACTTT. Translating it yields CAWGGQGKNNSPLHF.

The CDR3 nucleotides are TGTGCCAGTTCCACCCTAAATTCACCCCTCCACTTT. Amino acid sequence: CASSTLNSPLHF. The rearrangement joins TRBV19 to TRBJ1-6; D remains ambiguous. The CDR3 spans 12 residues. The V end lost 8 bases, the J end lost 7 bases, and 9 bases lay between the germline ends. The germline V gene has CDR1 LNHDA and CDR2 SQIVND (reference sequence).

The rearrangement uses TRBV6-6 and TRBJ2-7; possibly TRBD1 for D (5 bases). The V end lost 5 bases, the J end lost 7 bases, and 12 bases lay between the germline ends. Looked up from germline, CDR1 is MNHNY and CDR2 is SVGAGI (reference sequence). This CDR3 is built from 12 residues. The CDR3 region is CASSRSGYEQYV. In DNA form, the CDR3 reads TGTGCCAGCAGTCGATCAGGGTATGAGCAGTACGTC.